A selection of T cell receptor beta chains follows, all from one sample in a study of shared clonotypes between healthy human individuals. The assay was immunoSEQ multiplex PCR, and TCRdb's table has in-frame clones only and misses some. This sample has hundreds of thousands of clones, with around 96% found just once. The sequenced sample consisted of naive CD8+ T cells sorted from blood. Receptors originate from a woman aged 25 to 39 in good health. Each CDR3 is given with its conserved first and last residue. Each record gives: V gene, D gene, J gene, CDR3 DNA, CDR3 protein. The D gene is left open where the match is weak.

V gene: TRBV5-1
D gene: TRBD2
J gene: TRBJ2-7
CDR3 DNA: TGCGCCAGCAGCATCGGACTAGCGGCGGACGAGCAGTACTTC
CDR3 protein: CASSIGLAADEQYF

V gene: TRBV5-6
D gene: -
J gene: TRBJ2-7
CDR3 DNA: TGTGCCAGCAGCTTGTTAGTCCGAGCCTACGAGCAGTACTTC
CDR3 protein: CASSLLVRAYEQYF

V gene: TRBV27
D gene: TRBD2
J gene: TRBJ2-7
CDR3 DNA: TGTGCCAGCAGTTCCGGGAGGACTTACGAGCAGTACTTC
CDR3 protein: CASSSGRTYEQYF

V gene: TRBV5-4
D gene: -
J gene: TRBJ2-1
CDR3 DNA: TGTGCCAGCAGCTTCCCCGGGACCAATTTTTACAATGAGCAGTTCTTC
CDR3 protein: CASSFPGTNFYNEQFF

V gene: TRBV28
D gene: -
J gene: TRBJ2-2
CDR3 DNA: TGTGCCAGCAGGGGCGGTACCGGGGAGCTGTTTTTT
CDR3 protein: CASRGGTGELFF

V gene: TRBV27
D gene: -
J gene: TRBJ2-7
CDR3 DNA: TGTGCCAGCAGGTCGGATTGGGCCTACGAGCAGTACTTC
CDR3 protein: CASRSDWAYEQYF

V gene: TRBV4-1
D gene: -
J gene: TRBJ2-7
CDR3 DNA: TGCGCCAGCAGCCTGGACGGAGAGATTAGCGAGCAGTACTTC
CDR3 protein: CASSLDGEISEQYF

V gene: TRBV13
D gene: TRBD1
J gene: TRBJ1-5
CDR3 DNA: TGTGCCAGCAGCACGGGACAGGGAGGGCCCCAGCATTTT
CDR3 protein: CASSTGQGGPQHF

V gene: TRBV28
D gene: -
J gene: TRBJ1-3
CDR3 DNA: TGTGCCAGCAGTTTACCAGGGAGTGGAAACACCATATATTTT
CDR3 protein: CASSLPGSGNTIYF

V gene: TRBV5-6
D gene: -
J gene: TRBJ2-3
CDR3 DNA: TGTGCCAGCAGCTTTTTTGAGGAGTCAGATACGCAGTATTTT
CDR3 protein: CASSFFEESDTQYF

V gene: TRBV5-1
D gene: -
J gene: TRBJ2-2
CDR3 DNA: TGCGCCAGCAGTCCCTCTCTCCCAGGGACCATCGTTGACGGGGAGCTGTTTTTT
CDR3 protein: CASSPSLPGTIVDGELFF

V gene: TRBV11-2
D gene: -
J gene: TRBJ2-1
CDR3 DNA: TGTGCCAGCAGCTTTAGTAGCAATGAGCAGTTCTTC
CDR3 protein: CASSFSSNEQFF

V gene: TRBV29-1
D gene: -
J gene: TRBJ2-1
CDR3 DNA: TGCAGCGTACAACGGCTGGGTACTGAGCAGTTCTTC
CDR3 protein: CSVQRLGTEQFF

V gene: TRBV5-4
D gene: -
J gene: TRBJ1-1
CDR3 DNA: TGTGCCAGCAGCCCTAACCGGGGCCCTGAAGCTTTCTTT
CDR3 protein: CASSPNRGPEAFF

V gene: TRBV11-2
D gene: -
J gene: TRBJ2-5
CDR3 DNA: TGTGCCAGCAGCCCATACTTGGGGGTTTTGGAGACCCAGTACTTC
CDR3 protein: CASSPYLGVLETQYF

V gene: TRBV28
D gene: -
J gene: TRBJ2-7
CDR3 DNA: TGTGCCAGCAGTTTCCCCCGATCGGTCGGATATCGGATCGAGCAGTACTTC
CDR3 protein: CASSFPRSVGYRIEQYF

V gene: TRBV4-2
D gene: -
J gene: TRBJ2-3
CDR3 DNA: TGTGCCAGCAGCCAAGAAGCAAGCGGAAGCACAGATACGCAGTATTTT
CDR3 protein: CASSQEASGSTDTQYF

V gene: TRBV28
D gene: -
J gene: TRBJ1-1
CDR3 DNA: TGTGCCAGCAGTTTGAGGACAGCCGCTGAAGCTTTCTTT
CDR3 protein: CASSLRTAAEAFF

V gene: TRBV6-5
D gene: -
J gene: TRBJ2-7
CDR3 DNA: TGTGCCAGCAGTGGTAATACTCGGGGCCTCGAGCAGTACTTC
CDR3 protein: CASSGNTRGLEQYF

V gene: TRBV28
D gene: -
J gene: TRBJ2-3
CDR3 DNA: TGTGCCAGCAGCATAGATGTGGCCACAGATACGCAGTATTTT
CDR3 protein: CASSIDVATDTQYF

V gene: TRBV5-6
D gene: -
J gene: TRBJ2-2
CDR3 DNA: TGTGCCAGCAGCTCCCCCACCGGGACACTGAACACCGGGGAGCTGTTTTTT
CDR3 protein: CASSSPTGTLNTGELFF